The source of this TCR beta chain is a study of T cells in Graves' hyperthyroidism and ophthalmopathy. Researchers amplified the TCR beta CDR3 regions from RNA transcripts. The TCR CDR3 was amplified in a first-round RT-PCR using the HTBI primer set. MiXCR, run by TCRdb on the multiplex PCR reads, gives a single entry per CDR3 protein. The sample lists approximately 640,000 distinct CDR3 sequences, 15% to 20% seen once, with 3% to 4.5% in the top ten. Overall study results and limits: Ophthalmopathy was distinguished from stable hyperthyroidism by 13 V-J signatures.

This clonotype was detected only a few times. Its target is unknown. Uncontrolled infection, other autoimmune disease, pregnancy or lactation disqualified patients from enrolment. The origin of this receptor is a woman in her twenties or thirties with Graves' hyperthyroidism. The sequencing sample was made of blood.

CDR3 loop: CASSPLAGGRNYEQYF. For the CDR3, the DNA is TGTGCCAGCAGCCCTCTAGCGGGAGGCCGCAACTACGAGCAGTACTTC. The chain uses TRBV7-2 and TRBJ2-7; the match to TRBD2 covers 11 bases. After removal of 5 bases from V and 3 bases from J, the junction contained 9 bases not matched to a gene. CDR1 and CDR2 from the germline V gene are SGHTA and FQGNSA. CDR3 size: 16 residues. The variable domain in full, completed from reference TRBV7-2 and TRBJ2-7, reads GAGVSQSPSNKVTEKGKDVELRCDPISGHTALYWYRQSLGQGLEFLIYFQGNSAPDKSGLPSDRFSAERTGGSVSTLTIQRTQQEDSAVYLCASSPLAGGRNYEQYFGPGTRLTVT.